Listed here are 23 T cell receptor beta chains from one sample, sequenced in a study of radiotherapy plus CTLA-4 blockade in lung cancer. TCRdb's copy holds only in-frame clones and misses some; the assay was immunoSEQ multiplex PCR. Here the sample spans roughly 120,000 clones, 65% to 85% being singletons. The starting material was peripheral blood, obtained from a patient treated with radiotherapy plus ipilimumab. The receptor source for this set is a human donor with non-small cell lung cancer who had a partial response to radiotherapy plus ipilimumab.

This chain links TRBV5-6 with TRBJ2-7; D is unresolved. Germline V gives CDR1 SGHDT, CDR2 YYEEEE. The CDR3 consists of 14 residues. With 2 bases removed from V and 2 bases from J, the gap between germline ends came to 11 bases. CDR3 DNA: TGTGCCAGCAGCTTTCTGGCAGTAACCTACGAGCAGTACTTC. Translating gives CASSFLAVTYEQYF.

V gene TRBV19 combines with J gene TRBJ1-5, with D perhaps matching TRBD1 (6 bases). V dropped 6 bases and J dropped 2 bases, with 11 bases sitting between them. CDR3 length: 14 amino acids. From germline, CDR1 is LNHDA and CDR2 SQIVND (reference sequence). The CDR3 nucleotides are TGTGCCAGTAGCCAGGGGTTGGGCAATCAGCCCCAGCATTTT. It yields the protein CASSQGLGNQPQHF.

The chain has TRBV6-5 and TRBJ1-4, with TRBD1 matching over 7 bases. The length of the CDR3 is 13 residues. V lost 6 bases to trimming and J lost 7 bases; unmatched junction nucleotides: 5. Germline V gene lookup returns CDR1 MNHEY and CDR2 SVGAGI. Here the CDR3 reads CASRTGKGEKLFF. The DNA of the CDR3 is TGTGCCAGCAGGACAGGGAAAGGTGAAAAACTGTTTTTT.

V and J are TRBV28 and TRBJ2-7; possible D gene TRBD1, 6 bases. V lost 7 bases and J 3 bases, leaving 13 bases between the germline ends. The CDR3 loop spans 13 amino acids. CDR1 and CDR2 (germline): MDHEN, SYDVKM. As DNA, the CDR3 is TGTGCCAGCACCCAGGCAGGGGACTACGAGCAGTACTTC. Translated: CASTQAGDYEQYF.

This clone was recorded a few times. The chain is built from TRBV19 and TRBJ1-2; TRBD1 might be the D (6 bases). This CDR3 spans 13 amino acids. Trimming took 6 bases from V and 7 from J, leaving 15 bases between them. The germline CDR1 and CDR2 sequences are LNHDA and SQIVND (reference sequence). The CDR3 sequence: CASRSDRISGYTF. In DNA, the CDR3 is TGTGCCAGTAGATCAGACAGGATCTCTGGCTACACCTTC.

The chain joins TRBV15 to TRBJ1-5; D gene uncertain. The germline V gene has CDR1 LNHNV and CDR2 YYDKDF (reference sequence). V dropped 7 bases and J dropped 0 bases, with 22 bases sitting between them. CDR3 length: 18 residues. CDR3 DNA: TGTGCCACCAACGTCGCAAATACTAGGGAAGGTAGCAATCAGCCCCAGCATTTT. Translated, it gives CATNVANTREGSNQPQHF.

The rearrangement uses TRBV5-1 and TRBJ2-3; D gene unclear. The CDR3 has 14 amino acids. From germline, CDR1 is SGHRS and CDR2 YFSETQ. Between the trimmed V and J ends, which lost 6 bases and 0 bases, there was a span of 11 bases. The CDR3 sequence: CASKTEPSTDTQYF. DNA for the CDR3: TGCGCCAGCAAGACTGAGCCTAGCACAGATACGCAGTATTTT.

The chain is built from TRBV5-4 and TRBJ1-2, with D perhaps TRBD1 (6 bases). This CDR3 is built from 12 residues. Trimming removed 4 bases from V and 8 bases from J, with 12 bases in between. Germline assignment: CDR1 SGHNT and CDR2 YYREEE (reference sequence). CDR3 coding DNA: TGTGCCAGCAGCACGGGACAAGTGGGCTACACCTTC. Translating gives CASSTGQVGYTF.

The rearrangement uses TRBV6-1 and TRBJ1-5; D remains unclear. CDR3 length equals 14 residues. V dropped 6 bases and J dropped 3 bases, with 12 bases sitting between them. Germline CDR1 reads MNHNS; CDR2 reads SASEGT. The CDR3 bases are TGTGCCAGCAGCCCCGGACGGGACAATCAGCCCCAGCATTTT. Residues: CASSPGRDNQPQHF.

The chain recombines TRBV19 with TRBJ1-5; possible D gene TRBD1, 5 bases. Trimming stripped 6 bases from V and 5 bases from J, with 17 bases between. The CDR3 extends over 15 amino acids. Germline lookup yields CDR1 LNHDA and CDR2 SQIVND (reference sequence). CDR3 protein: CASSLYPGGDQPQHF. CDR3 in DNA: TGTGCCAGTAGCCTATATCCAGGAGGGGATCAGCCCCAGCATTTT.

This sequence joins TRBV7-8 and TRBJ1-3; a possible D gene is TRBD1 (5 bases). Germline values: CDR1 SGHVS, CDR2 FQNEAQ. The V and J ends lost 5 bases and 0 bases respectively, with 11 bases between them. The CDR3 is 15 residues long. The CDR3 DNA reads as TGTGCCAGCAGCCAAATGCAGGGCTCTGGAAACACCATATATTTT. Residues: CASSQMQGSGNTIYF.

The chain combines TRBV15 with TRBJ2-2; possibly TRBD1 for D (6 bases). The CDR3 length is 18 residues. Between the trimmed V and J ends, which lost 1 base and 7 bases, there was a span of 22 bases. Germline V gene lookup returns CDR1 LNHNV and CDR2 YYDKDF (reference sequence). In nucleotides, the CDR3 is TGTGCCACCAGCAGAGCCCGATCATCCGCAGGGGCCGGCGGGGAGCTGTTTTTT. It encodes CATSRARSSAGAGGELFF. Full variable domain (outside the CDR3, taken from reference TRBV15 and TRBJ2-2): DAMVIQNPRYQVTQFGKPVTLSCSQTLNHNVMYWYQQKSSQAPKLLFHYYDKDFNNEADTPDNFQSRRPNTSFCFLDIRSPGLGDTAMYLCATSRARSSAGAGGELFFGEGSRLTVL.

This chain links TRBV6-6 with TRBJ1-2, with D possibly TRBD1 on 6 matching bases. Looked up from germline, CDR1 is MNHNY and CDR2 is SVGAGI (reference sequence). The length of the CDR3 is 14 residues. Trimming took off 7 bases at V and 4 bases at J, with 16 bases between the two ends. CDR3 in amino acids: CASMTAGELYGYTF. The CDR3 nucleotides read TGTGCCAGCATGACGGCAGGGGAACTCTATGGCTACACCTTC.

The gene calls are TRBV29-1 and TRBJ2-3, with 8 bases identical to TRBD1. Germline V gene sequence: CDR1 SQVTM, CDR2 ANQGSEA. V lost 5 bases to trimming and J lost 0 bases; unmatched junction nucleotides: 1. There are 13 residues in the CDR3. DNA for the CDR3: TGCAGCGTTCGACAGGGGAGCACAGATACGCAGTATTTT. Translating it yields CSVRQGSTDTQYF.

J is TRBJ1-1 and V is TRBV28, with D hard to call. CDR1 is MDHEN, CDR2 SYDVKM, per germline. This CDR3 is 12 amino acids long. V was cut by 5 bases and J by 7 bases, with 11 bases left in between. As DNA, the CDR3 is TGTGCCAGCAGTCCCCGGCGAGGTGAAGCTTTCTTT. Translation gives CASSPRRGEAFF.

V and J are TRBV4-1 and TRBJ2-3, with 13 bases matching TRBD2. The CDR3 extends over 16 amino acids. The V gene's germline CDR1 is MGHRA and CDR2 YSYEKL. V shed 4 bases, J shed 5 bases, and the junction held 6 bases outside the gene matches. DNA of the CDR3: TGCGCCAGCAGCCCTCGACTAGCGGGAGGAGAAGATACGCAGTATTTT. It yields the protein CASSPRLAGGEDTQYF.

This clone occurred once. This chain uses TRBV6-5 with TRBJ2-1; TRBD2 aligns across 9 bases. Losses at the gene ends were 4 bases for V and 9 bases for J; bases not matched to a gene: 13. Germline V gene data show CDR1 as MNHEY and CDR2 as SVGAGI. This CDR3 has 16 amino acids. CDR3 loop: CASSSLAGGYSSEQFF. In nucleotides, the CDR3 is TGTGCCAGCAGTTCCCTCGCGGGAGGGTATTCAAGTGAGCAGTTCTTC.

This chain links TRBV27 with TRBJ2-7, with unresolved D. The CDR3 totals 15 residues. Germline-derived CDR1 and CDR2 are MNHEY and SMNVEV (reference sequence). Trimming removed 3 bases from V and 2 bases from J, with 14 bases in between. CDR3 in amino acids: CASSFSLQPAYEQYF. Here the CDR3 DNA reads TGTGCCAGCAGTTTCAGTCTCCAACCCGCCTACGAGCAGTACTTC.

This clone showed up just once. The chain is built from TRBV7-9 and TRBJ2-2; D not certain. The CDR3 is 15 amino acids. From germline, CDR1 is SEHNR and CDR2 FQNEAQ (reference sequence). Deletions cut 4 bases from V and 3 bases from J, with 12 bases between. CDR3 sequence reads: CASSSEVTYTGELFF. The CDR3 bases are TGTGCCAGCAGCTCAGAGGTGACCTACACCGGGGAGCTGTTTTTT. The complete variable domain, with remaining parts taken from reference TRBV7-9 and TRBJ2-2, reads DTGVSQNPRHKITKRGQNVTFRCDPISEHNRLYWYRQTLGQGPEFLTYFQNEAQLEKSRLLSDRFSAERPKGSFSTLEIQRTEQGDSAMYLCASSSEVTYTGELFFGEGSRLTVL.

The sample holds one count of this clone. The chain is built from TRBV28 and TRBJ2-1; 16 bases are a match to TRBD2. The V and J ends lost 6 bases and 8 bases, in that order; junction bases with no gene match: 10. Germline-derived CDR1 and CDR2 are MDHEN and SYDVKM. This CDR3 is built from 17 residues. The CDR3 protein is CASSRGLAGGQYHEQFF. CDR3 DNA: TGTGCCAGCAGCAGGGGACTAGCGGGAGGGCAATATCATGAGCAGTTCTTC.

The CDR3 reads CASSPNQANEQFF. CDR3 DNA sequence: TGTGCCAGCTCACCTAACCAGGCCAATGAGCAGTTCTTC. The chain is built from TRBV18 and TRBJ2-1; D is ambiguous. V gave up 3 bases and J gave up 6 bases, with 9 bases separating them. Germline CDR1 and CDR2: KGHSH and LQKENI. CDR3 length: 13 amino acids.

The chain couples TRBV11-2 to TRBJ2-7; tentative D call: TRBD1 (6 bases). The V end was cut by 0 bases, the J end by 2 bases, with 11 bases between. The CDR3 length is 15 residues. Germline assignment: CDR1 SGHAT and CDR2 FQNNGV. CDR3 nucleotides: TGTGCCAGCAGCTTAGAAAGGACAGCCGCCTACGAGCAGTACGTC. Translation gives CASSLERTAAYEQYV.

This clone showed up just a few times. The rearrangement uses TRBV11-2 and TRBJ1-1; no firm D call. Per the germline V gene, CDR1 is SGHAT and CDR2 is FQNNGV. The CDR3 consists of 14 residues. V lost 2 bases and J lost 1, with 8 bases in between. In DNA form, the CDR3 reads TGTGCCAGCAGCTTATCCCTGCGGAACACTGAAGCTTTCTTT. Translation gives CASSLSLRNTEAFF.